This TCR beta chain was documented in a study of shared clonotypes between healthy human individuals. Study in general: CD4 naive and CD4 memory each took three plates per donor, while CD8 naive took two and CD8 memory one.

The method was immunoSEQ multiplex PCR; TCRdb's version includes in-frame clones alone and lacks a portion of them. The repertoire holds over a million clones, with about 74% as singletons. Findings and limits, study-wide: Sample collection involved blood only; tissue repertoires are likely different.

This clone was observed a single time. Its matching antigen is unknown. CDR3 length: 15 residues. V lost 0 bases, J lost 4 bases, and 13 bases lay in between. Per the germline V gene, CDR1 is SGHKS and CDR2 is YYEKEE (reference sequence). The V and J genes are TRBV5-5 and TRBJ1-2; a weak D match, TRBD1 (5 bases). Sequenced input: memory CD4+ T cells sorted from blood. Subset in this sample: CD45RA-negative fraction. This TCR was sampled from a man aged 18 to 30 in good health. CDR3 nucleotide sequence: TGTGCCAGCAGCTTGGATTTCAGGGCCGGCTATGGCTACACCTTC. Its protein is CASSLDFRAGYGYTF.